The clone carrying this T cell receptor (beta chain) was observed a few times. This same CDR3 is encoded by further DNA sequences in the sample. Germline V gene sequence: CDR1 SQVTM, CDR2 ANQGSEA. V was cut by 1 base and J by 1 base, with 5 bases left in between. The CDR3 totals 12 residues. This sample was taken from a study of blood T cell repertoires in COVID-19. Assay used: immunoSEQ multiplex PCR; TCRdb lists only in-frame clones, some missing. There are over 200,000 clones in the sample; 83% occur only once, and over 0.95% lies in the top ten. This chain links TRBV29-1 with TRBJ2-7, with D hard to call. The sequenced sample consisted of peripheral blood. The source of this sequence is a woman aged 25 to 45 with COVID-19, enrolled during active disease. The CDR3 loop reads CSVEVQSYEQYF. The CDR3 DNA follows: TGCAGCGTTGAAGTCCAGTCCTACGAGCAGTACTTC.